Listed below are T cell receptor beta chains from one sample, sequenced in a study of blood T cell repertoires in COVID-19. The table came from immunoSEQ multiplex PCR; TCRdb's copy has only in-frame clones and leaves some out. The repertoire holds fewer than 250,000 clones, more than 85% seen once, with approximately 1% in the top ten. Material for sequencing was peripheral blood. The receptors originated from a man aged 25 to 40 with acute or convalescent COVID-19. The CDR3 runs from the conserved cysteine through the conserved F or W. The D gene is left open where the match is weak. Clone size is stated in some rows and not others, as once, few, many or a class when expanded.

len | j_gene | v_gene | d_gene | abundance | CDR3aa | CDR3nt
15 | TRBJ1-5 | TRBV2 | TRBD1 | NA | CASSGDRGTQVPQHF | TGTGCCAGCAGCGGGGACAGGGGAACCCAAGTGCCTCAGCATTTT
16 | TRBJ1-3 | TRBV9 | TRBD1 | NA | CASSVRWGQGRNTIYF | TGTGCCAGCAGCGTTCGATGGGGACAGGGGCGTAACACCATATATTTT
13 | TRBJ1-5 | TRBV6-1 | TRBD1 | NA | CASCDRGYQPQHF | TGTGCCAGCTGTGACAGGGGTTATCAGCCCCAGCATTTT
15 | TRBJ1-5 | TRBV7-9 | NA | NA | CASSLGGYSNQPQHF | TGTGCCAGCAGCTTAGGAGGGTATAGCAATCAGCCCCAGCATTTT
12 | TRBJ1-1 | TRBV7-9 | NA | NA | CASSHMNTEAFF | TGTGCCAGCAGCCACATGAACACTGAAGCTTTCTTT
14 | TRBJ2-5 | TRBV11-3 | NA | NA | CASSLGTPQETQYF | TGTGCCAGCAGCTTAGGAACTCCCCAAGAGACCCAGTACTTC
13 | TRBJ2-2 | TRBV10-3 | TRBD2 | NA | CAISAAGAGELFF | TGTGCCATCAGTGCGGCGGGGGCCGGGGAGCTGTTTTTT
15 | TRBJ1-1 | TRBV25-1 | TRBD1 | NA | CASSGRQGSGTEAFF | TGTGCCAGCAGTGGACGACAGGGGAGCGGCACTGAAGCTTTCTTT
13 | TRBJ1-2 | TRBV2 | NA | NA | CASKVDPRDGYTF | TGTGCCTCCAAGGTGGACCCGCGGGATGGCTACACCTTC
16 | TRBJ1-6 | TRBV11-2 | NA | NA | CASSLSGSSYNSPLHF | TGTGCCAGCAGCTTATCCGGGAGCTCCTATAATTCACCCCTCCACTTT
17 | TRBJ1-2 | TRBV9 | NA | NA | CASSPPPMQGHNYGYTF | TGTGCCAGCAGCCCACCCCCTATGCAGGGACATAACTATGGCTACACCTTC
15 | TRBJ2-7 | TRBV19 | TRBD1 | NA | CASSIGQGTLYEQYF | TGTGCCAGTAGTATCGGACAGGGCACACTCTACGAGCAGTACTTC
13 | TRBJ2-3 | TRBV19 | NA | NA | CASSRTGTDTQYF | TGTGCCAGTAGTCGCACAGGCACAGATACGCAGTATTTT
15 | TRBJ1-2 | TRBV28 | NA | NA | CASSLSSRVSGGYTF | TGTGCCAGCAGTTTATCATCCAGGGTTTCGGGTGGCTACACCTTC
16 | TRBJ1-2 | TRBV7-3 | NA | NA | CASSLSGGAANYGYTF | TGTGCCAGCAGCCTCTCCGGTGGGGCAGCGAACTATGGCTACACCTTC
16 | TRBJ2-3 | TRBV28 | NA | NA | CASSIRDQRGTDTQYF | TGTGCCAGCAGCATCAGGGACCAGCGGGGCACAGATACGCAGTATTTT
17 | TRBJ2-2 | TRBV2 | TRBD1 | NA | CASREYLTGGNTGELFF | TGTGCCAGCAGGGAATACCTAACAGGGGGCAACACCGGGGAGCTGTTTTTT
14 | TRBJ1-2 | TRBV28 | TRBD1 | NA | CASSLLTGGDGYTF | TGTGCCAGCAGTTTACTGACAGGGGGAGACGGCTACACCTTC
14 | TRBJ1-2 | TRBV6-4 | TRBD1 | NA | CASSAGTGLYGYTF | TGTGCCAGCAGTGCCGGGACAGGTCTCTATGGCTACACCTTC
15 | TRBJ2-2 | TRBV9 | NA | NA | CASSQAATRTGELFF | TGTGCCAGCAGCCAGGCCGCGACGCGAACCGGGGAGCTGTTTTTT
14 | TRBJ1-2 | TRBV3-1/TRBV3-2 | TRBD1 | NA | CASSRPGQIYGYTF | TGTGCCAGCAGCCGACCGGGACAGATTTATGGCTACACCTTC
17 | TRBJ1-2 | TRBV3-1/TRBV3-2 | NA | NA | CASSQGRVGGGTTGYTF | TGTGCCAGCAGCCAAGGCCGTGTCGGGGGAGGAACAACAGGCTACACCTTC
17 | TRBJ1-6 | TRBV4-1 | TRBD1 | once | CASSQGTGSSYNSPLHF | TGCGCCAGCAGCCAAGGGACAGGGAGCTCCTATAATTCACCCCTCCACTTT
13 | TRBJ1-5 | TRBV12-3/TRBV12-4 | NA | NA | CASSGLDNQPQHF | TGTGCCAGCAGTGGACTGGACAATCAGCCCCAGCATTTT
15 | TRBJ2-5 | TRBV7-7 | NA | NA | CASSLAAGHQETQYF | TGTGCTAGCAGCTTAGCGGCAGGGCACCAAGAGACCCAGTACTTC
21 | TRBJ2-3 | TRBV19 | TRBD2 | NA | CASIIISSTRLAGAETDTQYF | TGTGCCAGTATCATCATATCTTCGACCCGCCTAGCGGGGGCCGAAACAGATACGCAGTATTTT
14 | TRBJ2-1 | TRBV4-1 | TRBD1 | NA | CASSEGQGAVEQFF | TGCGCCAGCAGCGAAGGACAGGGGGCCGTTGAGCAGTTCTTC
15 | TRBJ1-2 | TRBV28 | TRBD1 | NA | CASSLGDSFVYGYTF | TGTGCCAGCAGCCTAGGGGACAGTTTCGTCTATGGCTACACCTTC
18 | TRBJ1-2 | TRBV19 | TRBD1 | NA | CASSTRGTGDREDYGYTF | TGTGCCAGTAGCACCCGCGGGACAGGGGATCGGGAGGACTATGGCTACACCTTC
13 | TRBJ1-2 | TRBV12-3/TRBV12-4 | NA | NA | CASSTQAGYGYTF | TGTGCCAGCAGTACACAGGCAGGGTATGGCTACACCTTC
13 | TRBJ2-7 | TRBV12-3/TRBV12-4 | NA | NA | CASSADGYNEQYF | TGTGCCAGCAGTGCTGACGGGTATAACGAGCAGTACTTC
16 | TRBJ1-2 | TRBV5-1 | TRBD1 | NA | CASSLGAPGQFYGYTF | TGCGCCAGCAGCTTGGGGGCTCCGGGACAGTTCTATGGCTACACCTTC
13 | TRBJ2-7 | TRBV5-1 | NA | NA | CASSLTGNYEQYF | TGCGCCAGCAGCTTGACAGGGAACTACGAGCAGTACTTC
13 | TRBJ1-2 | TRBV28 | NA | NA | CASSLGDMYGYTF | TGTGCCAGCAGTTTAGGTGACATGTATGGCTACACCTTC
15 | TRBJ2-1 | TRBV9 | TRBD2 | NA | CASSVVGTSLGEQFF | TGTGCCAGCAGCGTAGTAGGGACTAGCTTGGGGGAGCAGTTCTTC
14 | TRBJ1-5 | TRBV5-1 | TRBD1 | NA | CASSSGTGNQPQHF | TGCGCCAGCAGTTCCGGGACAGGGAATCAGCCCCAGCATTTT
14 | TRBJ2-6 | TRBV11-2 | NA | NA | CASRDSGWANVLTF | TGTGCCAGCAGAGACTCTGGGTGGGCCAACGTCCTGACTTTC
14 | TRBJ2-7 | TRBV11-1 | NA | NA | CASSRMTENYEQYF | TGTGCCAGCAGCCGTATGACTGAGAACTACGAGCAGTACTTC
16 | TRBJ1-6 | TRBV27 | NA | NA | CASRTGTSSYNSPLHF | TGTGCCAGCCGTACGGGGACAAGCTCCTATAATTCACCCCTCCACTTT
14 | TRBJ2-1 | TRBV5-4 | TRBD1 | NA | CASSLQDRVGEQFF | TGTGCCAGCAGCTTGCAGGACAGGGTCGGTGAGCAGTTCTTC
16 | TRBJ1-6 | TRBV18 | TRBD1 | NA | CASSPIPRQGDSPLHF | TGTGCCAGCTCACCCATTCCTCGACAGGGGGATTCACCCCTCCACTTT
14 | TRBJ2-7 | TRBV3-1/TRBV3-2 | TRBD1 | NA | CASSQARDSYEQYF | TGTGCCAGCAGCCAGGCGAGGGACAGCTACGAGCAGTACTTC
13 | TRBJ1-5 | TRBV7-2 | NA | few | CASSGRRGQPQHF | TGTGCCAGCAGCGGGAGGAGGGGTCAGCCCCAGCATTTT
13 | TRBJ1-6 | TRBV10-1 | NA | few | CASRRGGNSPLHF | TGCGCCAGCAGAAGGGGAGGGAATTCACCCCTCCACTTT
16 | TRBJ2-1 | TRBV21-1 | NA | NA | CASSKKAGPSYNEQFF | TGTGCCAGCAGCAAAAAGGCGGGCCCCTCCTACAATGAGCAGTTCTTC
15 | TRBJ1-3 | TRBV4-2 | NA | once | CASRGTGSSGNTIYF | TGTGCCAGCAGGGGGACCGGGAGCTCTGGAAACACCATATATTTT
16 | TRBJ2-4 | TRBV2 | TRBD2 | NA | CASSGLGGGIGNIQYF | TGTGCCAGCAGTGGGTTGGGGGGAGGGATCGGAAACATTCAGTACTTC